The clone carrying this TCR beta chain has a count of ten or more. Its specificity is unknown. Patients showing uncontrolled infection, other autoimmune disease, pregnancy or lactation were ineligible. Diagnostic decisions used clinical symptoms, serum thyroxine and TRAb, thyroid ultrasound and orbital computed tomography. Amplification of TCR beta CDR3 regions was performed using RNA transcripts as template. Carried out on the TCR CDR3, a first-round RT-PCR used the HTBI primer set. TCRdb re-called the multiplex PCR reads through MiXCR, storing one row per CDR3 protein. Altogether more than 300,000 distinct CDR3 sequences are present, roughly 15% being singletons, with the ten largest covering 20%. CDR1 and CDR2 from the germline V gene are MDHEN and SYDVKM. The CDR3 loop spans 14 amino acids. Trimming took 3 bases from V and 3 from J, leaving 11 bases between them. The sample belongs to a study of T cells in Graves' hyperthyroidism and ophthalmopathy. Points from the study as a whole: Ophthalmopathy, as predicted by the model, came a median about seven months after the prediction.

Sequenced material: blood. This sequence joins TRBV28 and TRBJ1-1; D gene uncertain. This receptor was obtained from a woman aged 25 to 39 with Graves' ophthalmopathy. The DNA of the CDR3 is TGTGCCAGCAGTTTTAAGGGAGTGGACACTGAAGCTTTCTTT. Encoded protein: CASSFKGVDTEAFF.